What follows describes a single T cell receptor (beta chain). The repertoire was sequenced with immunoSEQ multiplex PCR; TCRdb's copy has only in-frame clones and lacks some. The sample comprises under 650,000 clones, about 96% of which are singletons, and approximately 0.062% rests with the top ten. This sample was included in a study of shared clonotypes between healthy human individuals. CDR1 MNHEY and CDR2 SMNVEV come from the germline V gene (reference sequence). V lost 4 bases and J 6 bases, leaving 13 bases between the germline ends. This CDR3 is built from 14 residues. The source is a woman aged 25 to 45 in good health. Sequencing used naive CD4+ T cells sorted from blood. Subset meaning: CD45RA+ positively selected. The chain carries TRBV27 and TRBJ2-1, with D possibly being TRBD1 (5 bases). CDR3 residues: CASSWGLYSNEQFF. The CDR3 DNA sequence: TGTGCCAGCAGTTGGGGCCTTTACAGCAATGAGCAGTTCTTC.